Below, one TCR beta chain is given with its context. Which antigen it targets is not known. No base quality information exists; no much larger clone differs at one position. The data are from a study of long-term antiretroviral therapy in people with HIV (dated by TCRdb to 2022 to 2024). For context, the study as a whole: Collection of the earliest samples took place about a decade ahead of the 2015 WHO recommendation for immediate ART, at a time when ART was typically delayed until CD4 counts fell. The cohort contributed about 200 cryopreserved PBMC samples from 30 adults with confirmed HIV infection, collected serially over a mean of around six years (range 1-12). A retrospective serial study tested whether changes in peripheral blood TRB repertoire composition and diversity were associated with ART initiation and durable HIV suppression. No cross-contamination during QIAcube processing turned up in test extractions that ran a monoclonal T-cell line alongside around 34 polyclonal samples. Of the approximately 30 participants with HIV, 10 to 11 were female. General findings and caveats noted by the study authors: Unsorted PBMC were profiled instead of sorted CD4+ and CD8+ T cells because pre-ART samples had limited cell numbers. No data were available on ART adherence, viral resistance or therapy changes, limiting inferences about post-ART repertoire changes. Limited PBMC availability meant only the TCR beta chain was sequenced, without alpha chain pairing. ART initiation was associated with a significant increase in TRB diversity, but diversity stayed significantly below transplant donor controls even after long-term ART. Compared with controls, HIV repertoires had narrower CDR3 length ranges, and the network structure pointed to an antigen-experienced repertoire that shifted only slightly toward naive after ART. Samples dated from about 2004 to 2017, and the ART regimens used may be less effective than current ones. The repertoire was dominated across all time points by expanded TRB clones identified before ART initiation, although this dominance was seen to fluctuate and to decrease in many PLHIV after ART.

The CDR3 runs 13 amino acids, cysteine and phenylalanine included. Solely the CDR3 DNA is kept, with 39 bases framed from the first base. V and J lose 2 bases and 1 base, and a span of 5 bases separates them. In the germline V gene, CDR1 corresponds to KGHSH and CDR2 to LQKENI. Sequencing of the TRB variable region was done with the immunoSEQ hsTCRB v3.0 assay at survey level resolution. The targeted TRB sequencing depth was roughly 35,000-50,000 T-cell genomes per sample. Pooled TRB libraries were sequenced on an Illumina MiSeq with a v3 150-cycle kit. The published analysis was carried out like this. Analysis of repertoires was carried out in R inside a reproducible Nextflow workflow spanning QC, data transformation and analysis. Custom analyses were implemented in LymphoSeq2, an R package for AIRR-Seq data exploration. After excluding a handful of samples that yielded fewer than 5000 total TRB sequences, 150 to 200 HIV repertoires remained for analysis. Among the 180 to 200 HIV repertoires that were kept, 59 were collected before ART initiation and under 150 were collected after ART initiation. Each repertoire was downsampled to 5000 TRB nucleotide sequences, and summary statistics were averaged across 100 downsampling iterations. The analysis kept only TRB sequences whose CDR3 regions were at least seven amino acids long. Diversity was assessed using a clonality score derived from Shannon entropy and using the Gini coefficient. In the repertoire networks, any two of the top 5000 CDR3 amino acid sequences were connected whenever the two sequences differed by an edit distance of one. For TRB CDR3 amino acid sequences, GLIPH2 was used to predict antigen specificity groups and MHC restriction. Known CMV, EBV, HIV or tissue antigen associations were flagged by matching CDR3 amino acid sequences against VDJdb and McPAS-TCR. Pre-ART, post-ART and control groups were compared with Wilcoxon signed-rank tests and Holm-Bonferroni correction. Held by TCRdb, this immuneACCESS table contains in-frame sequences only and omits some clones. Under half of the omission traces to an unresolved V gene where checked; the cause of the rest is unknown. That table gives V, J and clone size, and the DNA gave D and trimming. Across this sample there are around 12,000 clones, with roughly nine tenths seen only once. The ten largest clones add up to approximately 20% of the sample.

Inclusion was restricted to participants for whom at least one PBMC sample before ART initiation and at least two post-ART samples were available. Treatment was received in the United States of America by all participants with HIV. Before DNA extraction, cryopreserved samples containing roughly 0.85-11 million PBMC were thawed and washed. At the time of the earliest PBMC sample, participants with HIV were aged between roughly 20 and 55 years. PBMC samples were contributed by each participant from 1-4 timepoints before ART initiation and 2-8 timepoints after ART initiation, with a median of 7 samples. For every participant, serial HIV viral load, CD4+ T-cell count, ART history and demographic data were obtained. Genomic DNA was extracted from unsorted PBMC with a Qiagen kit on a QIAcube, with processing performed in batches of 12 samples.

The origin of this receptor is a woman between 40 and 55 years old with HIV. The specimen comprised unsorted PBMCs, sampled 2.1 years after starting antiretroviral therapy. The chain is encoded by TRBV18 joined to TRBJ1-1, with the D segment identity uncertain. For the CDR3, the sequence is CASSPMANTEAFF. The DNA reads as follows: TGTGCCAGCTCACCAATGGCGAACACTGAAGCTTTCTTT.